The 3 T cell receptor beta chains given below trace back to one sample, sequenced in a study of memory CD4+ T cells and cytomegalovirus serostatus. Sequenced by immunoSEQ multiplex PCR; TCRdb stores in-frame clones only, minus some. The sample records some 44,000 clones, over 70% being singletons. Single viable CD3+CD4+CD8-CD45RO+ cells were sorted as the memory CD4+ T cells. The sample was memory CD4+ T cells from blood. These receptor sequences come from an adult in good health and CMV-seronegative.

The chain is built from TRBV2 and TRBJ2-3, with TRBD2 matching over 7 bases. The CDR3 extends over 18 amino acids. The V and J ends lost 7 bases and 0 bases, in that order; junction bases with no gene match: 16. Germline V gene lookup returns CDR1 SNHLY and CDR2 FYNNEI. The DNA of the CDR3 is TGTGCCAGCACCGCCGTGGGGGGGTTGCGGGGGAGCACAGATACGCAGTATTTT. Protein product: CASTAVGGLRGSTDTQYF.

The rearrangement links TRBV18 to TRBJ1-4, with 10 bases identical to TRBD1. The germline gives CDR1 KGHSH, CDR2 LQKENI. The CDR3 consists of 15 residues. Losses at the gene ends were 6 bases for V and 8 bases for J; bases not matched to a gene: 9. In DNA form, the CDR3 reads TGTGCCAGCTCCCGATCCGGGACAGGGGTCGAAAAACTGTTTTTT. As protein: CASSRSGTGVEKLFF. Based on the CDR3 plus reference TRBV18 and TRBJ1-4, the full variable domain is NAGVMQNPRHLVRRRGQEARLRCSPMKGHSHVYWYRQLPEEGLKFMVYLQKENIIDESGMPKERFSAEFPKEGPSILRIQQVVRGDSAAYFCASSRSGTGVEKLFFGSGTQLSVL.

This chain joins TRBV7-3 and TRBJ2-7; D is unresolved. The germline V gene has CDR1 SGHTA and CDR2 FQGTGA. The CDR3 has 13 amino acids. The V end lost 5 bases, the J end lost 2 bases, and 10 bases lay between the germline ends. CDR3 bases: TGTGCCAGCAGCCATACAGATACCTACGAGCAGTACTTC. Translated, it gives CASSHTDTYEQYF.